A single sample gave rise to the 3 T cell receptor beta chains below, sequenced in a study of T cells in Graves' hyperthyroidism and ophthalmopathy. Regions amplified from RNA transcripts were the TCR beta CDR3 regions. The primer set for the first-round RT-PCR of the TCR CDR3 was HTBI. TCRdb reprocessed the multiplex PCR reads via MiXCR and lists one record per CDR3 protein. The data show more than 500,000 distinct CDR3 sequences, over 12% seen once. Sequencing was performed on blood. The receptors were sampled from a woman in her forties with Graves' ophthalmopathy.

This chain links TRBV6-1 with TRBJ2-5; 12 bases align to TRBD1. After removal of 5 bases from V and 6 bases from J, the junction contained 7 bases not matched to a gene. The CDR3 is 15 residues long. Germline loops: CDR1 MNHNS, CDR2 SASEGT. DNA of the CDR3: TGTGCCAGCAGTCCCGGGACAGGGGGCGCAAAGACCCAGTACTTC. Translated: CASSPGTGGAKTQYF.

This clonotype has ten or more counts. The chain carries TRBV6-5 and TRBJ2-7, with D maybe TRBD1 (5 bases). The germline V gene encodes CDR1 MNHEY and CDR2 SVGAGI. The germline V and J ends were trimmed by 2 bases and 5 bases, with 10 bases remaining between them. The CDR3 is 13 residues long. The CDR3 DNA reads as TGTGCCAGCAGTTACGGCCAGGGCCACGAGCAGTACTTC. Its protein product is CASSYGQGHEQYF.

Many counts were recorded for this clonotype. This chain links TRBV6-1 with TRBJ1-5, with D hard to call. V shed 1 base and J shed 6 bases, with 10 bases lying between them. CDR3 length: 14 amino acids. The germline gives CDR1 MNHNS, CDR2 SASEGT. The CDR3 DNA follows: TGTGCCAGCAGTGAAGGTAGTGCAGGTCAGCCCCAGCATTTT. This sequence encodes CASSEGSAGQPQHF.